Presented here are 9 T cell receptor beta chains from one specimen sequenced in a study of OX40 agonist ivuxolimab in advanced cancers. Generated by immunoSEQ multiplex PCR, the TCRdb table keeps only in-frame clones and is missing some. The profile shows approximately 58,000 clones, roughly 82% of them singletons. The sequencing used CD4+ or CD8+ T cells sorted from blood, collected in a trial of the OX40 agonist ivuxolimab. The receptors here all came from an adult with an advanced solid tumor such as melanoma, head and neck, liver or kidney cancer.

This clone was detected a few times. The genes are TRBV30 and TRBJ2-5, with 7 nucleotides matching TRBD1. With V trimmed by 2 bases and J by 0 bases, 12 bases remained unmatched. Looked up from germline, CDR1 is GTSNPN and CDR2 is SVGIG (reference sequence). This CDR3 comprises 17 residues. CDR3: CAWSYNRGEKDQETQYF. Here the CDR3 DNA reads TGTGCCTGGAGTTACAACAGGGGAGAGAAGGACCAAGAGACCCAGTACTTC.

The chain links TRBV5-1 to TRBJ1-2; TRBD1 might be the D (5 bases). The CDR3 consists of 15 residues. CDR1 and CDR2 from the germline V gene are SGHRS and YFSETQ. Trimming left V 5 bases short and J 8 bases short, with 22 bases between. The CDR3: CASRRSRDAQDGYTF. In nucleotides, the CDR3 is TGCGCCAGCAGACGAAGCCGGGACGCCCAAGACGGCTACACCTTC. Looking up the rest from reference TRBV5-1 and TRBJ1-2 gives the full variable domain: KAGVTQTPRYLIKTRGQQVTLSCSPISGHRSVSWYQQTPGQGLQFLFEYFSETQRNKGNFPGRFSGRQFSNSRSEMNVSTLELGDSALYLCASRRSRDAQDGYTFGSGTRLTVV.

The chain employs TRBV4-2 and TRBJ1-5; D remains unclear. From germline, CDR1 is LGHNA and CDR2 YNFKEQ. CDR3 length equals 13 residues. Deletions cut 0 bases from V and 9 bases from J, with 9 bases between. CDR3 amino acids: CASSQEAGTPQHF. DNA for the CDR3: TGTGCCAGCAGCCAAGAGGCAGGCACGCCCCAGCATTTT.

The rearrangement uses TRBV7-3 and TRBJ1-1, with no clear D. V was pared by 5 bases and J by 8 bases, with 18 bases between. There are 14 residues in the CDR3. Germline loops: CDR1 SGHTA, CDR2 FQGTGA. CDR3 bases: TGTGCCAGCAGCCCTACGCCTAGACGGCAAGAAGCTTTCTTT. Amino acid sequence: CASSPTPRRQEAFF.

This clone was detected only once. The chain employs TRBV5-8 and TRBJ1-6; D gene uncertain. CDR1 is SGHTS and CDR2 is YDEGEE in the germline V gene. V lost 3 bases to trimming and J lost 6 bases, with 4 bases between them. The length of the CDR3 is 12 residues. This CDR3 is CASSSLNSPLHF. CDR3 nucleotides: TGTGCCAGCAGCTCCCTTAATTCACCCCTCCACTTT.

This chain uses TRBV7-9 with TRBJ2-6; 8 bases align to TRBD1. The V segment lost 6 bases and the J segment 0 bases; nucleotides outside the gene matches: 10. Looked up from germline, CDR1 is SEHNR and CDR2 is FQNEAQ (reference sequence). The CDR3 has 18 amino acids. Here the CDR3 reads CASRLPGQDLSGANVLTF. CDR3 sequence (DNA): TGTGCCAGCAGGTTACCGGGACAGGACCTCTCTGGGGCCAACGTCCTGACTTTC.

The J gene is TRBJ1-2, the V gene TRBV6-1; D ambiguous. The V gene lost 8 bases and the J gene lost 8 bases, with 15 bases spanning the gap. The CDR3 has 12 residues. Germline V lookup: CDR1 MNHNS, CDR2 SASEGT. CDR3 nucleotide sequence: TGTGCCAGCCAACAGAGGGCCGGAGGCTACACCTTC. Its protein product is CASQQRAGGYTF.

The chain has TRBV7-8 and TRBJ1-1; D is undetermined. V lost 1 base and J lost 2, with 11 bases in between. The CDR3 covers 15 residues. In germline, CDR1 is SGHVS, CDR2 FQNEAQ. CDR3 nucleotide sequence: TGTGCCAGCAGCTTAGAGACACGGTCTAACACTGAAGCTTTCTTT. Encoded protein: CASSLETRSNTEAFF.

The chain joins TRBV2 to TRBJ1-6; 8 bases fit TRBD1. The CDR3 is 14 residues long. Looked up from germline, CDR1 is SNHLY and CDR2 is FYNNEI. J was trimmed by 10 bases and V by 7 bases; bases with no gene match: 9. DNA of the CDR3: TGTGCCAGCAATACCAACAGGGGGTCCTCACCCCTCCACTTT. This sequence encodes CASNTNRGSSPLHF.